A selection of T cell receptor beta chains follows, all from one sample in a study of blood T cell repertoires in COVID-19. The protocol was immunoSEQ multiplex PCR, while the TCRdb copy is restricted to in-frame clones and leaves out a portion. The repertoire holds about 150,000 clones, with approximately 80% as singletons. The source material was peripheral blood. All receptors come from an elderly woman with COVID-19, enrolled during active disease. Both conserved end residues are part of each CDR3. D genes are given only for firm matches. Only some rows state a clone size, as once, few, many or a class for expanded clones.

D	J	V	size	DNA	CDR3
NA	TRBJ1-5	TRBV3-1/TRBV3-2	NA	TGTGCCAGCAGCCAAGATGGGGCAGGGATGAATCAGCCCCAGCATTTT	CASSQDGAGMNQPQHF
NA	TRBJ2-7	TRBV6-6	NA	TGTGCCAGCAGTTACCCAGCAGGCTACGAGCAGTACTTC	CASSYPAGYEQYF
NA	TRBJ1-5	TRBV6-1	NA	TGTGCCAGCAGTGAAGGACGGAGAATAAATCAGCCCCAGCATTTT	CASSEGRRINQPQHF
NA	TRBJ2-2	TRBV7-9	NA	TGTGCCAGCAGCTCCCACGGAAGGGGAAACGGGGAGCTGTTTTTT	CASSSHGRGNGELFF
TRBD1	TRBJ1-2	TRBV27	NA	TGTGCCAGCACGAAACAGGGGGCTAACTATGGCTACACCTTC	CASTKQGANYGYTF
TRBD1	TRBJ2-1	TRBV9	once	TGTGCCAGCAGCGCGGACAGGGTGGTGGGTGAGCAGTTCTTC	CASSADRVVGEQFF
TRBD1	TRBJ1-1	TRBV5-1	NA	TGCGCCAGCAGCACAGGGGGTTCTGCTGAAGCTTTCTTT	CASSTGGSAEAFF
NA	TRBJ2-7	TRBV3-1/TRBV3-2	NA	TGTGCCAGCAGCCCCCGATCTATCTACGAGCAGTACTTC	CASSPRSIYEQYF
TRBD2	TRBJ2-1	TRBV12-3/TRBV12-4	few	TGTGCCAGCACCCTAGGGACTAGCGTTGAGCAGTTCTTC	CASTLGTSVEQFF
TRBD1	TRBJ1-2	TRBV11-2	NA	TGTGCCAGCAGCCCGCTGGACAGGCTAGGCTACACCTTC	CASSPLDRLGYTF
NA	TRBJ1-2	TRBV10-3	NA	TGTGCCACGTCACCCGGTGTTCACGGCTACACCTTC	CATSPGVHGYTF
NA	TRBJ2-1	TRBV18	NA	TGTGCCAGCTCACCTACAGCCGACGCCTACAATGAGCAGTTCTTC	CASSPTADAYNEQFF
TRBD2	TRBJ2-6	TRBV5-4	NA	TGTGCCAGCAGCCCGACTAGCCTGGGAAGGGGCGCTGGGGCCAACGTCCTGACTTTC	CASSPTSLGRGAGANVLTF
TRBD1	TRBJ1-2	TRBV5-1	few	TGCGCCAGCAGCTTGGACAGGGGTGGCTACACCTTC	CASSLDRGGYTF
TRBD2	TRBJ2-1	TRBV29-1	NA	TGCAGCGTGGGGACTAGCGGTTACAATGAGCAGTTCTTC	CSVGTSGYNEQFF
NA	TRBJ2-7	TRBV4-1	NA	TGCGCCAGCAGCCAAGACAACATGGGGGGCGAGCAGTACTTC	CASSQDNMGGEQYF
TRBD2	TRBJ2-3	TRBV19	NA	TGTGCCAGTAGTATCGCGCGGGGGGAGGGTACGCAGTATTTT	CASSIARGEGTQYF
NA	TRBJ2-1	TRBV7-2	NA	TGTGCCAGCAGCTTAGAAGGTGCGGTGCAGTTCTTC	CASSLEGAVQFF
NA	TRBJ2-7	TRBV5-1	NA	TGCGCCAGCAGCTTGAGTTGGCCAGGGAACTACGAGCAGTACTTC	CASSLSWPGNYEQYF
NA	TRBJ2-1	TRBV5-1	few	TGCGCCAGCAGCTTGGAGGCTAGCTTGGGTTACAATGAGCAGTTCTTC	CASSLEASLGYNEQFF
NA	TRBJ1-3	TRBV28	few	TGTGCCAGCAGTTTCTCACATTTAAGCTCTGGAAACACCATATATTTT	CASSFSHLSSGNTIYF
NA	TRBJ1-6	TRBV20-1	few	TGCAGTGCTAGTGCAAATAATTCACCCCTCCACTTT	CSASANNSPLHF
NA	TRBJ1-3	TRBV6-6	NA	TGTGCCAGCAGTGCGCCCCAGGGTTTCGGAAACACCATATATTTT	CASSAPQGFGNTIYF
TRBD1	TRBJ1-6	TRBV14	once	TGTGCCAGCAGTCTAACAGGGGGCAGTTCACCCCTCCACTTT	CASSLTGGSSPLHF
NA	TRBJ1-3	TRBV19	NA	TGTGCCAGTAGTATAGCCCTAAGACAGCAGAACTTCAAGGCTGGAAACACCATATATTTT	CASSIALRQQNFKAGNTIYF
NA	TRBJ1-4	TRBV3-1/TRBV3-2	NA	TGTGCCAGCAGCCAAGATGAAGGGGTAAGACTGTTTTTT	CASSQDEGVRLFF
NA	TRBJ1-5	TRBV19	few	TGTGCCAGTAGTATCCTGGTCGAGGTTAGCAATCAGCCCCAGCATTTT	CASSILVEVSNQPQHF
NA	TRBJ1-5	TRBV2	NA	TGTGCCAGCAGGGGCCTATTCTCAAATCAGCCCCAGCATTTT	CASRGLFSNQPQHF
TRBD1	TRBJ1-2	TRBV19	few	TGTGCCAGTACCTTGGACAGGATAGGCGATGGCTACACCTTC	CASTLDRIGDGYTF
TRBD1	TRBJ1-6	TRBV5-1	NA	TGCGCCAGCAGCTCGGACAGGGGTTCCTCACCCCTCCACTTT	CASSSDRGSSPLHF
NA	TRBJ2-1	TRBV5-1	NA	TGCGCCAGCAGCTTGGGCCCCCCCGGGTTGCGTGAGCAGTTCTTC	CASSLGPPGLREQFF
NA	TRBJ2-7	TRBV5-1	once	TGCGCCAGCAGGCAGGCCTACGGTGGCGAGCAGTACTTC	CASRQAYGGEQYF
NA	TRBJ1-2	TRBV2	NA	TGTGCCAGCAGTGCGGAGGACAGTTCCCACACCTTC	CASSAEDSSHTF
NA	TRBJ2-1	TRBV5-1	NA	TGCGCCAGCAGCGACCTAAGGGGAATCGAGCAGTTCTTC	CASSDLRGIEQFF
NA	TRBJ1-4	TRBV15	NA	TGTGCCACCAGCAGAGAACAGGGCGGTGAAAAACTGTTTTTT	CATSREQGGEKLFF
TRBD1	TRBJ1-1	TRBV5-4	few	TGTGCCAGCAGCCCTAGACAGGGGACGAACACTGAAGCTTTCTTT	CASSPRQGTNTEAFF
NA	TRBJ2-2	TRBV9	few	TGTGCCAGCATGGAGGGGAACACCGGGGAGCTGTTTTTT	CASMEGNTGELFF
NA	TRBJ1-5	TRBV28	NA	TGTGCCAGCAGTTATCCAGGTGGGGGCGAGTGGGGCAATCAGCCCCAGCATTTT	CASSYPGGGEWGNQPQHF
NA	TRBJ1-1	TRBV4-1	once	TGCGCCAGCAGCCAACTCTACAGGGCCGGAAACACTGAAGCTTTCTTT	CASSQLYRAGNTEAFF
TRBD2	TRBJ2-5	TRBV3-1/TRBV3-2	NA	TGTGCCAGCAGCCATCGCTCTAGCGGGGGGGCGACCGGGACCCAGTACTTC	CASSHRSSGGATGTQYF
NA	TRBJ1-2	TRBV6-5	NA	TGTGCCAGCAGGTCTTCGATCCGGGATGGCTACACCTTC	CASRSSIRDGYTF
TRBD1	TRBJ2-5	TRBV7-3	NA	TGTGCCAGCAGCCCGACAGGGGCTGGGGAGACCCAGTACTTC	CASSPTGAGETQYF
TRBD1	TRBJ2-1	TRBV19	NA	TGTGCCAGTAGTATCAGGGGGCGCGACAATGAGCAGTTCTTC	CASSIRGRDNEQFF
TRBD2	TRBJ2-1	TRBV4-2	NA	TGTGCCAGCAGCCAGAGACTAGCGGGAGTCTACAATGAGCAGTTCTTC	CASSQRLAGVYNEQFF
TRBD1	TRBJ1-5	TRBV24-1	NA	TGTGCCACCAGTGATCAAGACAGGGGGGGGAATCAGCCCCAGCATTTT	CATSDQDRGGNQPQHF
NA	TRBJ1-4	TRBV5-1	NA	TGCGCCAGCAGCGTTCAGTCTCCAACTAATGAAAAACTGTTTTTT	CASSVQSPTNEKLFF
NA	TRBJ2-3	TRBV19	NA	TGTGCCAGTGGTAGACAGGGCACAGATACGCAGTATTTT	CASGRQGTDTQYF
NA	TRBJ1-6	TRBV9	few	TGTGCCAGCAGCGTAGAAACAGTGAGCTCCTATAATTCACCCCTCCACTTT	CASSVETVSSYNSPLHF
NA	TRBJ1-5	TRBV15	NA	TGTGCCACCAGCAGAGATGTGGGGGAGGGCAATCAGCCCCAGCATTTT	CATSRDVGEGNQPQHF
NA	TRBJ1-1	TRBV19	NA	TGTGCCAGTAGTATTAGGATGGTCAGGGTGAACACTGAAGCTTTCTTT	CASSIRMVRVNTEAFF
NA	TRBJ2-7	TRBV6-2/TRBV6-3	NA	TGTGCCAGCAGCCCACTTATGGCGGGATGGTCCTACGAGCAGTACTTC	CASSPLMAGWSYEQYF
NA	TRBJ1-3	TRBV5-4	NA	TGTGCCAGCAGCTTCACGGGAGCTGGAAACACCATATATTTT	CASSFTGAGNTIYF
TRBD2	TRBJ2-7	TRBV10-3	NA	TGTGCCACTCGGACTAGCGGGGAGACCTACGAGCAGTACTTC	CATRTSGETYEQYF
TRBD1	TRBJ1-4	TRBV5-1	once	TGCGCCAGCAGCTTAGGTGGGACAGGGAATGAAAAACTGTTTTTT	CASSLGGTGNEKLFF
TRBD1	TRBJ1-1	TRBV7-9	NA	TGTGCCAGCAGCACCCGGGACAGGGTTCCGGTGGACACTGAAGCTTTCTTT	CASSTRDRVPVDTEAFF